The sequence of this T cell receptor beta chain was determined in a study of T cells in Graves' hyperthyroidism and ophthalmopathy (dated by TCRdb to between 2017 and 2020). Broadly, across the study: Peripheral blood samples were taken at the time of initial diagnosis, prior to any treatment. An independent validation cohort of some 18 hyperthyroidism patients and 17 patients who later progressed to ophthalmopathy tested prospective prediction of ophthalmopathy. The approximately 90 discovery patients were divided at random into training and test sets in a 7:3 ratio. The study also compared thyroid tissue and blood T-cell repertoires from roughly six Graves' hyperthyroidism patients. The paper reports TCR Vbeta CDR3 sequencing of over 130 peripheral blood samples: 43 ophthalmopathy, over 70 hyperthyroidism and around 17 progressor patients. Once sampling was done, hyperthyroidism patients were given methimazole at a starting dose of 30 mg daily, whereas ophthalmopathy patients were given high-dose intravenous methylprednisolone. A discovery cohort of about a hundred patients, roughly 45 with Graves' ophthalmopathy and 57 with stable Graves' hyperthyroidism, was used to find distinguishing TCR V-J signatures. The full study reports these points: Most expanded thyroid clonotypes (frequency above 0.001) were also detected in blood, a finding suggesting that blood repertoires may reflect thyroid immune responses. In validation, progression to ophthalmopathy was predicted by the model with 55% to 71% sensitivity and about 72% specificity, a median of around 5.9 months before onset. In cross-validation, a model built on a 13 V-J signature told ophthalmopathy apart from stable hyperthyroidism with approximately 91% sensitivity and about 81% specificity, and in testing the same model reached 80%/75%. Sample size was not statistically predetermined, and investigators were not blinded to group allocation.

TCR beta CDR3 regions were amplified from RNA transcripts. A first-round RT-PCR of the TCR CDR3 used the HTBI primer set with the Qiagen OneStep RT-PCR kit. A second multiplex PCR round built the libraries, followed by size selection and purification. Libraries were sequenced paired-end with 100 bp reads on an Illumina HiSeq2000. As for how the authors treated the data: SOAPnuke was used to process the raw data, removing reads that contained adapters or uncalled bases, had a mean Phred below 15, or lacked an exact match to the constant primer or identifier. COPE v1.2.5 was used to merge high-quality paired reads, and clonotypes were defined as unique nucleotide sequences. MiTCR v1.1 was used to align clonotypes to the IMGT TRBV, TRBD and TRBJ reference segments. Analysis was restricted to V-J combinations with a frequency above 0.0001, which covered over 98% of repertoires. A TCS score was defined as the ratio between F50 (clonal expansion) and ExV (chaos), using BLOSUM62-based TCRdist between CDR3 peptides within each V-J. Welch's t-statistics and random forest reduced around 520 V-J features to 10 to 15, which were used in a naive Bayes classifier (R e1071). TCRdb's own reprocessing of the public reads used fastp at Q25 and MiXCR and kept productive beta chains. Every CDR3 protein is listed once, alongside the most common genes and DNA of its rows. These V and J calls derive from TCRdb rather than the authors' analysis. The sample table lists 280,000 or so distinct CDR3 sequences, about 15% of them with a count of one. 30% of the sample comes from the top ten.

Hyperthyroidism patients were aged 18 to 65 years and newly diagnosed, with disease duration of less than 2 months. Patients with uncontrolled infections, other autoimmune diseases, pregnancy or lactation were excluded. Diagnoses were established on the basis of clinical symptoms, serum thyroxine and TRAb, thyroid ultrasound, and orbital computed tomography. For progressor patients, blood was drawn at the first diagnosis of hyperthyroidism, before any ophthalmopathy symptoms had appeared. Ficoll-Paque density gradient centrifugation was used to isolate PBMCs from under 11 ml of fresh peripheral blood. Progressor patients were defined as those initially diagnosed with Graves' hyperthyroidism in whom ophthalmopathy developed during follow-up. Total RNA was extracted using Trizol reagent, and RNA quality was assessed on an Agilent 2100 Bioanalyzer. Ten or more counts support this clonotype. Its antigen specificity is not known. One base away there is no much larger clone; base qualities are not given.

The clonotype originates from a woman aged 45-60 years with Graves' hyperthyroidism that later progressed to Graves' ophthalmopathy. The sequencing input was blood.

The bases are TGTGCCAGCAGCTTTCCCACCCTATCCGGGACAGGGAGCTCCTACGAGCAGTACTTC. This gives the protein CASSFPTLSGTGSSYEQYF. The chain employs TRBV7-9 and TRBJ2-7; TRBD1 agrees with 9 junctional bases. Clipping removes 3 bases from V and 0 bases from J, with 15 as the unmatched junction base count. The CDR3 goes from the cysteine to the phenylalanine over 19 residues. Only the CDR3 portion is preserved as DNA: 57 bases, with reading frame beginning at the first base. CDR1 and CDR2 are drawn from the germline V gene (reference sequence): SEHNR, FQNEAQ.